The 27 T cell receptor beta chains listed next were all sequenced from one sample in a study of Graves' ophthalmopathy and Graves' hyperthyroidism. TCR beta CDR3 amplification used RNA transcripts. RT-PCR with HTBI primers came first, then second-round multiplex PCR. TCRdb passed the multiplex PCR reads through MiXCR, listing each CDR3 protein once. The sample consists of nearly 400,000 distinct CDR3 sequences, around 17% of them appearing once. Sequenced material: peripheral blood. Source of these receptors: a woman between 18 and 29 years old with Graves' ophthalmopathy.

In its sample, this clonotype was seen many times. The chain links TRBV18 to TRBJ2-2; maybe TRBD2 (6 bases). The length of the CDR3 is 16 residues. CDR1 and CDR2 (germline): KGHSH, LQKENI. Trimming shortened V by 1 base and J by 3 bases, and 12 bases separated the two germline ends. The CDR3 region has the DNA TGTGCCAGCTCACCACTGTTGGGACTTTACACCGGGGAGCTGTTTTTT. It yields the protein CASSPLLGLYTGELFF.

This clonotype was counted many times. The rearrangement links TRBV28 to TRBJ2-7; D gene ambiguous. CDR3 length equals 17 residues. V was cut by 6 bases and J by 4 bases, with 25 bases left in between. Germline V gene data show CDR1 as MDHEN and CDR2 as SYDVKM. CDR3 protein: CASSPRVLVARRYEQYF. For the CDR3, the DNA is TGTGCCAGCAGCCCCCGGGTCCTAGTCGCGAGACGGTACGAGCAGTACTTC. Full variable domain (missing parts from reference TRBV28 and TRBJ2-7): DVKVTQSSRYLVKRTGEKVFLECVQDMDHENMFWYRQDPGLGLRLIYFSYDVKMKEKGDIPEGYSVSREKKERFSLILESASTNQTSMYLCASSPRVLVARRYEQYFGPGTRLTVT.

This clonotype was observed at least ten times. The CDR3 protein is CSARNPQGLAKNIQYF. CDR3 bases: TGCAGTGCTAGGAACCCACAGGGTTTAGCCAAAAACATTCAGTACTTC. V and J are TRBV20-1 and TRBJ2-4, with D perhaps TRBD1 (6 bases). The V end lost 3 bases, the J end lost 0 bases, and 15 bases lay between the germline ends. Germline V gene lookup returns CDR1 DFQATT and CDR2 SNEGSKA (reference sequence). The CDR3 covers 16 residues.

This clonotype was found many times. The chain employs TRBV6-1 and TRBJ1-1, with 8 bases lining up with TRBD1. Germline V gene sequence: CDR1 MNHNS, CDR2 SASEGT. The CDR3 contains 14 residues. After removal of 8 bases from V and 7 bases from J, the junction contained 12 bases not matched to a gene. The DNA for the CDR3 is TGTGCCAGCGTGCAGCAGGGGGCATCGAATGAAGCTTTCTTT. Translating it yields CASVQQGASNEAFF.

The CDR3 nucleotides are TGCAGTGCTAGAGGCATAGCGGGAGGGCGAGATACGCAGTATTTT. Translation gives CSARGIAGGRDTQYF. The chain joins TRBV20-1 to TRBJ2-3, with TRBD2 identical over 11 bases. This CDR3 region has 15 residues. Germline assignment: CDR1 DFQATT and CDR2 SNEGSKA (reference sequence). J gave up 5 bases and V 1 base, and 5 bases lay outside the gene matches.

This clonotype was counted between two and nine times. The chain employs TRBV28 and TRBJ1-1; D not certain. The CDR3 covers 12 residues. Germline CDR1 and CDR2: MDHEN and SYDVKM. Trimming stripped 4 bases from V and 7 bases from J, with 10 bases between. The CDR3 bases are TGTGCCAGCAGTTCCTCGAGCCGTGAAGCTTTCTTT. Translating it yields CASSSSSREAFF.

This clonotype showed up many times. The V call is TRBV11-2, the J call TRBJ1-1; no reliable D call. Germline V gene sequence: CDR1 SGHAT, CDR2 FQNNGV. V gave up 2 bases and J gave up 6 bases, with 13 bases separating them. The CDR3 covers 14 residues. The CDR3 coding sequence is TGTGCCAGCAGCTTAAGTGGGCAGGTCCCTGAAGCTTTCTTT. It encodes CASSLSGQVPEAFF. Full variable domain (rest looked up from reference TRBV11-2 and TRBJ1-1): EAGVAQSPRYKIIEKRQSVAFWCNPISGHATLYWYQQILGQGPKLLIQFQNNGVVDDSQLPKDRFSAERLKGVDSTLKIQPAKLEDSAVYLCASSLSGQVPEAFFGQGTRLTVV.

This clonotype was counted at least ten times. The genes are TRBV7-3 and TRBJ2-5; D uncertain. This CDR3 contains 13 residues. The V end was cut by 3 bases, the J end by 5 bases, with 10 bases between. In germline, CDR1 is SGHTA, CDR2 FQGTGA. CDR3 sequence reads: CASSLFPLETQYF. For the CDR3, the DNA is TGTGCCAGCAGCTTGTTTCCACTCGAGACCCAGTACTTC.

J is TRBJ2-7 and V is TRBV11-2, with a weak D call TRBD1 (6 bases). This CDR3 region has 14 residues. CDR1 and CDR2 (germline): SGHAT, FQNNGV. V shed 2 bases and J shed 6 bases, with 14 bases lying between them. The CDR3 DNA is TGTGCCAGCAGCTTATGGGGGCTTTCTGGCGAGCAGTACTTC. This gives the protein CASSLWGLSGEQYF.

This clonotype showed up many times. CDR3 sequence: CSARVGSPYEQYF. The CDR3 DNA reads as TGCAGTGCTAGAGTGGGCAGCCCCTACGAGCAGTACTTC. The chain couples TRBV20-1 to TRBJ2-7; D is uncertain. CDR3 length: 13 residues. The V gene's germline CDR1 is DFQATT and CDR2 SNEGSKA (reference sequence). V lost 1 base and J lost 2, with 9 bases in between.

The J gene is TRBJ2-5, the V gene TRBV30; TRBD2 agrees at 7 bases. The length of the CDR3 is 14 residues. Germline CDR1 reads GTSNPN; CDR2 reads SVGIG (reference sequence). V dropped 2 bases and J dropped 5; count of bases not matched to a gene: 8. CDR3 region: CAWSWGEGRETQYF. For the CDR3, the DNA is TGTGCCTGGAGTTGGGGGGAGGGCCGGGAGACCCAGTACTTC.

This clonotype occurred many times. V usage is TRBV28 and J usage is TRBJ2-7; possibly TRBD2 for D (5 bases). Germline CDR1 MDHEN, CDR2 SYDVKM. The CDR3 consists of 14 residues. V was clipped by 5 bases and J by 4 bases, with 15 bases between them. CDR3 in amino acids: CASSVPHLAYEQYF. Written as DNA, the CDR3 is TGTGCCAGCAGTGTACCCCACCTAGCTTACGAGCAGTACTTC.

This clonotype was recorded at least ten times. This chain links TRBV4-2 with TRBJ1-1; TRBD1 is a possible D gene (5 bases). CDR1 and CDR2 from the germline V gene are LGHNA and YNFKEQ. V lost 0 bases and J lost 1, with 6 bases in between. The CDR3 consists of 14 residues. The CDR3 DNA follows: TGTGCCAGCAGCCAAGACAGGGAGAACACTGAAGCTTTCTTT. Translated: CASSQDRENTEAFF.

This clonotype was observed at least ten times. The chain's CDR3 is CASSPRGGRGSYEQYF. Here the CDR3 DNA reads TGTGCCAGCAGCCCCAGAGGGGGGCGGGGGTCCTACGAGCAGTACTTC. The V call is TRBV7-8, the J call TRBJ2-7, with a weak D call TRBD2 (7 bases). This CDR3 has 16 residues. With 5 bases removed from V and 1 base from J, the gap between germline ends came to 18 bases. CDR1 and CDR2 (germline): SGHVS, FQNEAQ.

CDR3 residues: CAWSGSTGRSYEQYF. The CDR3 DNA follows: TGTGCCTGGAGTGGGAGTACCGGGAGGTCCTACGAGCAGTACTTC. The chain combines TRBV30 with TRBJ2-7, with TRBD2 matching 7 bases. The CDR3 runs 15 residues. Germline loops: CDR1 GTSNPN, CDR2 SVGIG (reference sequence). Trimming cost V 1 base and J 1 base; bases outside gene matches: 7.

Here the CDR3 DNA reads TGTGCCAGCAGCGCGGGGACAACTTTGAACACTGAAGCTTTCTTT. Encoded protein: CASSAGTTLNTEAFF. V usage is TRBV11-2 and J usage is TRBJ1-1, with D possibly matching TRBD1 (6 bases). Deletions cut 5 bases from V and 0 bases from J, with 13 bases between. Germline V lookup: CDR1 SGHAT, CDR2 FQNNGV. The CDR3 totals 15 residues.

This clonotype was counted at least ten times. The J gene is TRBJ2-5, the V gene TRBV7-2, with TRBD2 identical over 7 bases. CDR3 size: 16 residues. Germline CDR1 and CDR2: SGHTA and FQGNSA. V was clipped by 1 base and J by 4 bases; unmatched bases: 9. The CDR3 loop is CASSLVGGEVGETQYF. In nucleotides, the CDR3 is TGTGCCAGCAGCTTAGTTGGGGGGGAGGTAGGAGAGACCCAGTACTTC.

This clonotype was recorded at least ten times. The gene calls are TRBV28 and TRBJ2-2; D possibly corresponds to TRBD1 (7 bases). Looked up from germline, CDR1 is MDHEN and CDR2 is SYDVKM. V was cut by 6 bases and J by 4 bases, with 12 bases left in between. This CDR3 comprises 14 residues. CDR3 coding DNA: TGTGCCAGCAGACGACAGGGAGGCACCGGGGAGCTGTTTTTT. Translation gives CASRRQGGTGELFF. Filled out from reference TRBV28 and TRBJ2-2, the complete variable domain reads DVKVTQSSRYLVKRTGEKVFLECVQDMDHENMFWYRQDPGLGLRLIYFSYDVKMKEKGDIPEGYSVSREKKERFSLILESASTNQTSMYLCASRRQGGTGELFFGEGSRLTVL.

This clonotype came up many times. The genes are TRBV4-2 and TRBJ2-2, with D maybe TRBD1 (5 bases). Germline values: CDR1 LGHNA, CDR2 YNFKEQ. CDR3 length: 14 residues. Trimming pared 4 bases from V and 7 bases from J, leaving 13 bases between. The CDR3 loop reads CASSPQGAGGELFF. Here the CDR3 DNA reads TGTGCCAGCAGCCCCCAAGGGGCCGGCGGGGAGCTGTTTTTT.

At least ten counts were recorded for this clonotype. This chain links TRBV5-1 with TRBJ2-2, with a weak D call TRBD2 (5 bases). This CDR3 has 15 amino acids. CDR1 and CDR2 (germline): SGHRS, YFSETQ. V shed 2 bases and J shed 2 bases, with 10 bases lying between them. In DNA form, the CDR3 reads TGCGCCAGCAGCTTTAGCGTATCCAACACCGGGGAGCTGTTTTTT. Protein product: CASSFSVSNTGELFF.

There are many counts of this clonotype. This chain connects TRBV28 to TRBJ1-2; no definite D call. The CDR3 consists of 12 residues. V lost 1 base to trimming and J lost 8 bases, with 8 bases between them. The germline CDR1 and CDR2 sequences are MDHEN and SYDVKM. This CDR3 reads CASSLLAGGYTF. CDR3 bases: TGTGCCAGCAGTTTATTGGCGGGAGGCTACACCTTC.

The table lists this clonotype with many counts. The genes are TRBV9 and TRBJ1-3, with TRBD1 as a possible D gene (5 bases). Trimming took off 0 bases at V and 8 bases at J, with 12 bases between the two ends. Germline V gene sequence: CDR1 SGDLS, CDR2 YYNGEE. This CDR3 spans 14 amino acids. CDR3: CASSVDPGDDTIYF. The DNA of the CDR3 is TGTGCCAGCAGCGTAGACCCGGGGGATGACACCATATATTTT.

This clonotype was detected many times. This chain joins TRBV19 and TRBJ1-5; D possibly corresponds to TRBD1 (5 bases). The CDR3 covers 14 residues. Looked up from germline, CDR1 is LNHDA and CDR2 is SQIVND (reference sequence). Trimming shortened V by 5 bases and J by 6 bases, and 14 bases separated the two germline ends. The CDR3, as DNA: TGTGCCAGTAGTCTGTGGGGCGCGGGTCAGCCCCAGCATTTT. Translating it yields CASSLWGAGQPQHF.

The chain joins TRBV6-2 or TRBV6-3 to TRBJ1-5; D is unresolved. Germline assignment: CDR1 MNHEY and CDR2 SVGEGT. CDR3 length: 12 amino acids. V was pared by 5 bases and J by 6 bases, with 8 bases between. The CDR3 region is CASSDNTQPQHF. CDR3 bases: TGTGCCAGCAGTGACAATACTCAGCCCCAGCATTTT.

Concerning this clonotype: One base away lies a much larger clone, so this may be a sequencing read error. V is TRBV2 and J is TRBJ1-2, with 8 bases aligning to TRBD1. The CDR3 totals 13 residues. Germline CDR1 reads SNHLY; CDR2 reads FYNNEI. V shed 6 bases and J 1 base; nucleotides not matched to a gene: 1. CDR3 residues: CASRTGDNYGYTF. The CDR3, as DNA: TGTGCCAGCAGGACAGGGGATAACTATGGCTACACCTTC.

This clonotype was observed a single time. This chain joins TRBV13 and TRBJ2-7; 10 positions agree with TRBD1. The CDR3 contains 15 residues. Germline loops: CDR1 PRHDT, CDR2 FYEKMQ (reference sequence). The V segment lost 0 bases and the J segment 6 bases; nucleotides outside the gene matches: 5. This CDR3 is CASSLGGTGVGEQYF. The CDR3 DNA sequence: TGTGCCAGCAGCTTAGGGGGGACAGGGGTAGGCGAGCAGTACTTC.

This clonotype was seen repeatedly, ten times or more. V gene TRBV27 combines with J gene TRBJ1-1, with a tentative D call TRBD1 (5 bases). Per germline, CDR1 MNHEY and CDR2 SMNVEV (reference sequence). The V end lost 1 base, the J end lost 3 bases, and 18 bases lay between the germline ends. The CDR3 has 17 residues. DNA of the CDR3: TGTGCCAGCAGTTTATACGCGACCAGGGTATCTTACACTGAAGCTTTCTTT. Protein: CASSLYATRVSYTEAFF.